The rows below give T cell receptor beta chains drawn from one sample of a study of blood T cell repertoires in COVID-19. Sequencing was performed with immunoSEQ multiplex PCR; in TCRdb, only in-frame clones are kept and a portion is missing. Of under 300,000 clones in the sample, approximately 80% were seen once. The sequencing sample was made of peripheral blood. These receptor sequences come from a woman younger than 30 with acute or convalescent COVID-19. Each CDR3 is given with its conserved first and last residue. Each record gives: CDR3 DNA, CDR3 protein, clone size, D gene, J gene, V gene. The D gene is left open where the match is weak. The size of a clone is reported for some rows only, either as once, few or many, or as a class for expanded clones.

DNA: TGCGCCAGCAGCTACACCTACTATGGCTACACCTTC
CDR3: CASSYTYYGYTF
size: once
D: NA
J: TRBJ1-2
V: TRBV5-1

DNA: TGTGCCAGCTCTCGCGGACAGGCGGATGAAAAACTGTTTTTT
CDR3: CASSRGQADEKLFF
size: once
D: TRBD1
J: TRBJ1-4
V: TRBV18

DNA: TGTGCCAGCAACGGCAGGGCTACCTACAATGAGCAGTTCTTC
CDR3: CASNGRATYNEQFF
size: NA
D: NA
J: TRBJ2-1
V: TRBV6-5

DNA: TGTGCCAGCAGTACACAGACAGGGTATAATGGCTACACCTTC
CDR3: CASSTQTGYNGYTF
size: NA
D: TRBD1
J: TRBJ1-2
V: TRBV6-5

DNA: TGTGCCACCAGCAACCGGCTACAGCGGGAGCAGTACTTC
CDR3: CATSNRLQREQYF
size: few
D: NA
J: TRBJ2-7
V: TRBV15

DNA: TGTGCCTGGAGTCGGGGACAGGTCCCGAGCAATCAGCCCCAGCATTTT
CDR3: CAWSRGQVPSNQPQHF
size: NA
D: TRBD1
J: TRBJ1-5
V: TRBV30

DNA: TGTGCCAGCAGTACAGGGGGCCAGACGCGGGAGCAGTACTTC
CDR3: CASSTGGQTREQYF
size: NA
D: TRBD1
J: TRBJ2-7
V: TRBV28

DNA: TGCAGTGGAGGGCCGACTGAGACCCAGTACTTC
CDR3: CSGGPTETQYF
size: NA
D: NA
J: TRBJ2-5
V: TRBV20-1

DNA: TGTGCCTGGTCGGACAGGGGTTATAGCAATCAGCCCCAGCATTTT
CDR3: CAWSDRGYSNQPQHF
size: NA
D: TRBD1
J: TRBJ1-5
V: TRBV30

DNA: TGTGCCAGCAGCTTAGGCAGAAATGGTTACGAGCAGTACTTC
CDR3: CASSLGRNGYEQYF
size: NA
D: NA
J: TRBJ2-7
V: TRBV11-2

DNA: TGTGCCAGTCTTGAGGGATCAACGTCCAAAAACATTCAGTACTTC
CDR3: CASLEGSTSKNIQYF
size: NA
D: NA
J: TRBJ2-4
V: TRBV19

DNA: TGCGCCAGCAGCTTGGTACCGGGAGTCAGTACAGATACGCAGTATTTT
CDR3: CASSLVPGVSTDTQYF
size: once
D: NA
J: TRBJ2-3
V: TRBV5-1

DNA: TGTGCCAGCAGTTTATACTTCGGCGGGACAGGGTCGGTCGAGCAGTACTTC
CDR3: CASSLYFGGTGSVEQYF
size: NA
D: TRBD1
J: TRBJ2-7
V: TRBV27

DNA: TGTGCCAGCCTAGAGAGCTCTGGAAACACCATATATTTT
CDR3: CASLESSGNTIYF
size: NA
D: NA
J: TRBJ1-3
V: TRBV2

DNA: TGTGCCAGCAGTTTACTAGCAGGCTCCTACAATGAGCAGTTCTTC
CDR3: CASSLLAGSYNEQFF
size: few
D: NA
J: TRBJ2-1
V: TRBV7-3

DNA: TGTGCCAGCAGTTACGGAGTAGGGGGCTATGGCTACACCTTC
CDR3: CASSYGVGGYGYTF
size: NA
D: NA
J: TRBJ1-2
V: TRBV6-2/TRBV6-3

DNA: TGCGCCAGCAGCTTGTGGGGACAGGGGAACACTGAAGCTTTCTTT
CDR3: CASSLWGQGNTEAFF
size: NA
D: TRBD1
J: TRBJ1-1
V: TRBV5-1

DNA: TGCGCCAGCAGCTGGACTAGCGGAACCTACGAGCAGTACTTC
CDR3: CASSWTSGTYEQYF
size: NA
D: TRBD2
J: TRBJ2-7
V: TRBV5-1

DNA: TGTGCCAGCAGAAGCACCGGGAGGAACTATGGCTACACCTTC
CDR3: CASRSTGRNYGYTF
size: NA
D: NA
J: TRBJ1-2
V: TRBV6-1

DNA: TGTGCCATCAGTGATAGGACTCAGGGGCAAGAGACCCAGTACTTC
CDR3: CAISDRTQGQETQYF
size: NA
D: NA
J: TRBJ2-5
V: TRBV10-3

DNA: TGTGCCAGCAGCTCCGGGACAGTGAACACCGGGGAGCTGTTTTTT
CDR3: CASSSGTVNTGELFF
size: NA
D: TRBD1
J: TRBJ2-2
V: TRBV7-6

DNA: TGTGCCAGCAGTTACGGGGGGACAGGCTGGAACACTGAAGCTTTCTTT
CDR3: CASSYGGTGWNTEAFF
size: few
D: TRBD1
J: TRBJ1-1
V: TRBV6-5

DNA: TGTGCCAGTAGTAGGGGACTAGCGGGAGGGCCCTCCTACAATGAGCAGTTCTTC
CDR3: CASSRGLAGGPSYNEQFF
size: NA
D: TRBD2
J: TRBJ2-1
V: TRBV19

DNA: TGTGCCAGCAGCTCATGGGGGCTAGCGGGAGGGCTGGCCTACGAGCAGTACTTC
CDR3: CASSSWGLAGGLAYEQYF
size: few
D: TRBD2
J: TRBJ2-7
V: TRBV5-8

DNA: TGTGCCAGCAGTTACCTCCCAGACTCTGGAAACACCATATATTTT
CDR3: CASSYLPDSGNTIYF
size: NA
D: NA
J: TRBJ1-3
V: TRBV6-5

DNA: TGCGCCAGCAGCTTGGGAGCACCCCGGAGGGGGGAGCTGTTTTTT
CDR3: CASSLGAPRRGELFF
size: NA
D: NA
J: TRBJ2-2
V: TRBV5-1

DNA: TGTGCCACCAGCCCAGTGGGACACCACAATCAGCCCCAGCATTTT
CDR3: CATSPVGHHNQPQHF
size: NA
D: NA
J: TRBJ1-5
V: TRBV15

DNA: TGCGCCAGCAGCTTGGACATTTCCCCAGATACGCAGTATTTT
CDR3: CASSLDISPDTQYF
size: NA
D: NA
J: TRBJ2-3
V: TRBV5-1

DNA: TGCGCCAGCAGCCCCCATTTCTCCGGGACTAGCGCTGACCGCTCCTACAATGAGCAGTTCTTC
CDR3: CASSPHFSGTSADRSYNEQFF
size: NA
D: TRBD2
J: TRBJ2-1
V: TRBV4-3

DNA: TGTGCCAGCAGCGGACATACGGTCCCAGGGGATGAGCAGTTCTTC
CDR3: CASSGHTVPGDEQFF
size: NA
D: NA
J: TRBJ2-1
V: TRBV5-5

DNA: TGTGCCAGCAGCTTTGTGGGAGTGTTTCGGAATGAGCAGTTCTTC
CDR3: CASSFVGVFRNEQFF
size: NA
D: NA
J: TRBJ2-1
V: TRBV7-2

DNA: TGTGCCAGCAGTGTCGGTCAAACTAGCACAGATACGCAGTATTTT
CDR3: CASSVGQTSTDTQYF
size: few
D: NA
J: TRBJ2-3
V: TRBV2

DNA: TGTGCCAGCAGCTTACGGGCTAGCGTAAGCACAGATACGCAGTATTTT
CDR3: CASSLRASVSTDTQYF
size: once
D: NA
J: TRBJ2-3
V: TRBV7-3